Following are 29 T cell receptor beta chains from one sample sequenced in a study of blood T cell repertoires in COVID-19. The assay was immunoSEQ multiplex PCR, and TCRdb's table has in-frame clones only and misses some. The sample lists roughly 170,000 clones; less than 85% were seen once. Sequenced sample: peripheral blood. All receptors derive from a human donor in a cohort sampled during active COVID-19.

This sequence joins TRBV3-1 (or the pseudogene TRBV3-2) and TRBJ2-1; TRBD2 aligns across 8 bases. The CDR3 has 15 amino acids. V was pared by 4 bases and J by 5 bases, with 7 bases of the junction left unmatched. The germline CDR1 and CDR2 sequences are LGHDT and YNNKEL (reference sequence). The CDR3 protein is CASSRNGGADNEQFF. The DNA for the CDR3 is TGTGCCAGCAGCCGTAACGGGGGGGCAGACAATGAGCAGTTCTTC.

This clone was observed a handful of times. The rearrangement uses TRBV10-1 and TRBJ2-7; 7 bases match TRBD2. Germline V CDR1 and CDR2: WNHNN, SYGVQD (reference sequence). This CDR3 contains 13 residues. The ends lost 4 bases at V and 0 bases at J; junction bases unmatched: 0. This chain's CDR3 is CASSGGGSYEQYF. The CDR3 DNA reads TGCGCCAGCAGTGGGGGGGGCTCCTACGAGCAGTACTTC.

V usage is TRBV19 and J usage is TRBJ2-7, with 8 bases identical to TRBD1. Germline lookup yields CDR1 LNHDA and CDR2 SQIVND (reference sequence). The CDR3 is made up of 13 amino acids. J lost 6 bases, V lost 5 bases, and 6 bases had no gene match. The DNA of the CDR3 is TGTGCCAGTAGTCCAAGCAGGGGGCGCGAGCAGTACTTC. Residues: CASSPSRGREQYF.

The rearrangement joins TRBV2 to TRBJ2-2; TRBD1 is a possible D gene (5 bases). CDR1 and CDR2 (germline): SNHLY, FYNNEI. This CDR3 has 13 residues. The V end lost 10 bases, the J end lost 2 bases, and 11 bases lay between the germline ends. The CDR3 bases are TGTGCCACCCAGGGTGGAAACACCGGGGAGCTGTTTTTT. The encoded protein is CATQGGNTGELFF.

V usage is TRBV6-1 and J usage is TRBJ2-7; no reliable D call. This CDR3 has 15 residues. The germline gives CDR1 MNHNS, CDR2 SASEGT. Trimming left V 1 base short and J 2 bases short, with 12 bases between. The CDR3 region is CASSEGRSSTYEQYF. CDR3 nucleotide sequence: TGTGCCAGCAGTGAAGGACGGAGCTCAACCTACGAGCAGTACTTC.

This chain connects TRBV6-1 to TRBJ1-1; D gene uncertain. This CDR3 spans 14 amino acids. CDR1 and CDR2 (germline): MNHNS, SASEGT. Trimming took 2 bases from V and 0 from J, leaving 7 bases between them. For the CDR3, the DNA is TGTGCCAGCAGTGAATGGCCAGTGAACACTGAAGCTTTCTTT. Amino acid sequence: CASSEWPVNTEAFF.

This clone came up once. V usage is TRBV5-8 and J usage is TRBJ1-1; perhaps TRBD1 as D (5 bases). The CDR3 extends over 15 amino acids. V shed 4 bases and J shed 5 bases, with 18 bases lying between them. The V gene's germline CDR1 is SGHTS and CDR2 YDEGEE. In nucleotides, the CDR3 is TGTGCCAGCAGCCTCTATGCGATACGGGGGACTGAAGCTTTCTTT. This codes for CASSLYAIRGTEAFF. Full variable domain (rest looked up from reference TRBV5-8 and TRBJ1-1): EAGVTQSPTHLIKTRGQQATLRCSPISGHTSVYWYQQALGLGLQFLLWYDEGEERNRGNFPPRFSGRQFPNYSSELNVNALELEDSALYLCASSLYAIRGTEAFFGQGTRLTVV.

The rearrangement uses TRBV5-4 and TRBJ1-2; 9 bases match TRBD1. Germline CDR1 SGHNT, CDR2 YYREEE (reference sequence). V lost 0 bases to trimming and J lost 2 bases; unmatched junction nucleotides: 5. The CDR3 is made up of 16 amino acids. Written as DNA, the CDR3 is TGTGCCAGCAGCTTGGGTGGACAGGGGCCGAACTATGGCTACACCTTC. Translation gives CASSLGGQGPNYGYTF.

The rearrangement joins TRBV7-8 to TRBJ1-1, with TRBD1 matching 7 bases. V gave up 6 bases and J gave up 4 bases; unmatched junction bases: 2. The CDR3 length is 12 residues. The germline gives CDR1 SGHVS, CDR2 FQNEAQ. The CDR3 protein is CASRQGRTEAFF. CDR3 DNA sequence: TGTGCCAGCAGACAGGGGCGCACTGAAGCTTTCTTT.

This rearrangement joins TRBV25-1 to TRBJ2-5, with 8 nucleotides matching TRBD2. There are 15 residues in the CDR3. V was pared by 0 bases and J by 5 bases, with 5 bases of the junction left unmatched. Germline V gene lookup returns CDR1 MGHDK and CDR2 SYGVNS. For the CDR3, the DNA is TGTGCCAGCAGTGAATATTCCGGGGGGGGTGAGACCCAGTACTTC. Encoded protein: CASSEYSGGGETQYF.

This chain links TRBV18 with TRBJ1-2; D uncertain. Trimming cost V 6 bases and J 8 bases, with 16 bases left between them. The CDR3 loop spans 13 amino acids. Germline-derived CDR1 and CDR2 are KGHSH and LQKENI. CDR3 DNA: TGTGCCAGCTCCCCCCAAAGGGAGGCGGGCTACACCTTC. Its translation: CASSPQREAGYTF.

The rearrangement joins TRBV19 to TRBJ1-4; D remains unclear. V shed 3 bases and J shed 0 bases, with 5 bases lying between them. Germline values: CDR1 LNHDA, CDR2 SQIVND (reference sequence). This CDR3 region has 14 residues. CDR3 in amino acids: CASSIHSTNEKLFF. The CDR3 DNA reads TGTGCCAGTAGTATCCATTCAACTAATGAAAAACTGTTTTTT.

V and J are TRBV10-1 and TRBJ2-2; 7 positions match TRBD1. The CDR3 totals 14 residues. Germline V gene sequence: CDR1 WNHNN, CDR2 SYGVQD (reference sequence). V was pared by 6 bases and J by 1 base, with 2 bases of the junction left unmatched. CDR3 protein: CASRRDRNTGELFF. DNA for the CDR3: TGCGCCAGCAGGAGGGACAGGAACACCGGGGAGCTGTTTTTT.

V gene TRBV14 combines with J gene TRBJ1-6, with D possibly TRBD1 on 5 matching bases. The CDR3 length is 13 residues. V lost 1 base and J lost 9, with 7 bases in between. The germline CDR1 and CDR2 sequences are SGHDN and FVKESK. The DNA for the CDR3 is TGTGCCAGCAGCCAAGGGCAGGGTTCACCCCTCCACTTT. Protein: CASSQGQGSPLHF.

V is TRBV29-1 and J is TRBJ2-7; weak D call: TRBD1 (6 bases). Germline V gives CDR1 SQVTM, CDR2 ANQGSEA. The CDR3 length is 13 residues. Deletions cut 7 bases from V and 7 bases from J, with 20 bases between. CDR3 sequence reads: CSGVEQGSGEQYF. CDR3 in DNA: TGCAGCGGTGTGGAGCAGGGGAGTGGAGAGCAGTACTTC.

The CDR3 bases are TGTGCCAGCAGCGATACAGGGATGGCTAATGAAAAACTGTTTTTT. As protein: CASSDTGMANEKLFF. The V and J genes are TRBV9 and TRBJ1-4; possibly TRBD1 for D (6 bases). The CDR3 has 15 amino acids. The germline V gene encodes CDR1 SGDLS and CDR2 YYNGEE. V lost 3 bases, J lost 3 bases, and 12 bases lay in between.

The rearrangement joins TRBV12-5 to TRBJ1-3; 9 bases are a match to TRBD1. The junction had 11 bases not matched to a gene; V was cut back by 6 bases and J by 8 bases. There are 15 residues in the CDR3. Per the germline V gene, CDR1 is LGHNT and CDR2 is FRNRAP. In nucleotides, the CDR3 is TGTGCTAGTGGAATCGGGACAGGGTATCGAGACACCATATATTTT. It translates to CASGIGTGYRDTIYF.

A note on this clone: One junction end disagrees with the germline gene, perhaps due to a read error. J is TRBJ2-6 and V is TRBV18, with 8 bases lining up with TRBD1. Germline-derived CDR1 and CDR2 are KGHSH and LQKENI. The CDR3 has 16 residues. CDR3 DNA sequence: TGCGCCCTTGTTGGACAGGGAAAAAACGGGGCCAACGTCCTGACTTTC. Residues: CALVGQGKNGANVLTF.

The rearrangement joins TRBV6-2 or TRBV6-3 to TRBJ2-7; a weak D match, TRBD1 (6 bases). Germline assignment: CDR1 MNHEY and CDR2 SVGEGT. This CDR3 spans 16 amino acids. Trimming shortened V by 6 bases and J by 0 bases, and 18 bases separated the two germline ends. The DNA of the CDR3 is TGTGCCAGCAGCCCCCCAGGACAGCTTAACTCCTACGAGCAGTACTTC. It translates to CASSPPGQLNSYEQYF.

The chain combines TRBV9 with TRBJ1-2, with D unresolved. This CDR3 contains 12 residues. Trimming pared 0 bases from V and 6 bases from J, leaving 6 bases between. In germline, CDR1 is SGDLS, CDR2 YYNGEE. The CDR3 region has the DNA TGTGCCAGCAGCGTAGACTCTGATGGCTACACCTTC. It yields the protein CASSVDSDGYTF.

Written as DNA, the CDR3 is TGTGCCAGCAGCTTAGCAACCGGGACAGGGGCCAGCGAGCAGTACTTC. This codes for CASSLATGTGASEQYF. This rearrangement joins TRBV7-2 to TRBJ2-7; 10 bases map to TRBD1. The CDR3 is 16 residues long. Germline V gene sequence: CDR1 SGHTA, CDR2 FQGNSA. V dropped 0 bases and J dropped 6; count of bases not matched to a gene: 8.

The rearrangement uses TRBV3-1 (or the pseudogene TRBV3-2) and TRBJ1-2, with 9 bases aligning to TRBD1. This CDR3 spans 15 amino acids. V gave up 0 bases and J gave up 8 bases; unmatched junction bases: 7. Germline CDR1 LGHDT, CDR2 YNNKEL (reference sequence). The CDR3 protein is CASSQDEDRGRGYTF. As DNA, the CDR3 is TGTGCCAGCAGCCAAGACGAGGACAGGGGCCGCGGCTACACCTTC.

The rearrangement joins TRBV23-1 to TRBJ2-7, with TRBD2 identical over 11 bases. TRBV23-1 is sorted into the ORF group, with uncertain function. After removal of 10 bases from V and 2 bases from J, the junction contained 10 bases not matched to a gene. The CDR3 runs to 15 residues. The CDR3 coding sequence is TGCGCCACCCAGGGACTAGCGGACTCAACCTACGAGCAGTACTTC. It translates to CATQGLADSTYEQYF.

J is TRBJ1-6 and V is TRBV3-1 (or the pseudogene TRBV3-2); D gene ambiguous. Trimming cost V 0 bases and J 6 bases, with 9 bases left between them. CDR1 is LGHDT and CDR2 is YNNKEL in the germline V gene (reference sequence). The CDR3 covers 15 residues. CDR3 residues: CASSQDLSTNSPLHF. For the CDR3, the DNA is TGTGCCAGCAGCCAAGATCTGTCTACTAATTCACCCCTCCACTTT.

The rearrangement joins TRBV2 to TRBJ2-7, with TRBD1 matching 12 bases. V lost 3 bases, J lost 4 bases, and 10 bases stayed unmatched. This CDR3 region has 17 residues. Germline V gene sequence: CDR1 SNHLY, CDR2 FYNNEI. CDR3 sequence reads: CASSDPGQGAPSYEQYF. The CDR3 DNA is TGTGCCAGCAGTGACCCGGGACAGGGGGCTCCATCTTACGAGCAGTACTTC.

Here the CDR3 reads CASGGSYNEQFF. Here the CDR3 DNA reads TGTGCCAGCGGGGGCAGCTACAATGAGCAGTTCTTC. The chain uses TRBV7-6 and TRBJ2-1; tentatively, D is TRBD1 (6 bases). Germline CDR1 SGHVS, CDR2 FNYEAQ. CDR3 size: 12 residues. V lost 8 bases and J 3 bases, leaving 8 bases between the germline ends.

The chain recombines TRBV3-1 (or the pseudogene TRBV3-2) with TRBJ1-3; D remains ambiguous. Germline CDR1 and CDR2: LGHDT and YNNKEL (reference sequence). Trimming cost V 0 bases and J 0 bases, with 6 bases left between them. This CDR3 is built from 15 residues. CDR3 sequence reads: CASSQDAVSGNTIYF. The CDR3 DNA is TGTGCCAGCAGCCAAGATGCAGTCTCTGGAAACACCATATATTTT.

This clone showed up just once. The rearrangement uses TRBV2 and TRBJ2-7, with TRBD2 matching 7 bases. CDR1 is SNHLY, CDR2 FYNNEI, per germline. There are 12 residues in the CDR3. Unmatched junction bases numbered 0, after V lost 5 bases and J lost 2 bases. Here the CDR3 reads CASSSGAYEQYF. The DNA for the CDR3 is TGTGCCAGCAGTAGCGGGGCCTACGAGCAGTACTTC.

The J gene is TRBJ1-1, the V gene TRBV15; D is unclear. Germline lookup yields CDR1 LNHNV and CDR2 YYDKDF (reference sequence). The length of the CDR3 is 14 residues. The V and J ends lost 4 bases and 4 bases respectively, with 13 bases between them. CDR3 DNA: TGTGCCACCAGCAAGGAGGATTTGAGCACTGAAGCTTTCTTT. Translation: CATSKEDLSTEAFF. Full variable domain (outside the CDR3, taken from reference TRBV15 and TRBJ1-1): DAMVIQNPRYQVTQFGKPVTLSCSQTLNHNVMYWYQQKSSQAPKLLFHYYDKDFNNEADTPDNFQSRRPNTSFCFLDIRSPGLGDTAMYLCATSKEDLSTEAFFGQGTRLTVV.